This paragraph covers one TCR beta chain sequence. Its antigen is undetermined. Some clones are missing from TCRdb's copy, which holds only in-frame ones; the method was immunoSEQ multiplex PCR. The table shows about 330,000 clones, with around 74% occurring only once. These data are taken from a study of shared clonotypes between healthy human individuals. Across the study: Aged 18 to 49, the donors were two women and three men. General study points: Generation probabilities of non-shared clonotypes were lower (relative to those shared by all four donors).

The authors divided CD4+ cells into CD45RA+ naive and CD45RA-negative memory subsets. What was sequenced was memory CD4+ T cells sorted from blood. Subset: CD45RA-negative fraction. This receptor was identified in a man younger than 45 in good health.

CDR3 sequence (DNA): TGTGCCAGTAGTATGATTGGGCGGCCCCAGCATTTT. Encoded protein: CASSMIGRPQHF. The V call is TRBV19, the J call TRBJ1-5; D is undetermined. This CDR3 has 12 amino acids. V was clipped by 3 bases and J by 9 bases, with 9 bases between them. The germline gives CDR1 LNHDA, CDR2 SQIVND (reference sequence). The full variable domain, its missing parts supplied by reference TRBV19 and TRBJ1-5, is DGGITQSPKYLFRKEGQNVTLSCEQNLNHDAMYWYRQDPGQGLRLIYYSQIVNDFQKGDIAEGYSVSREKKESFPLTVTSAQKNPTAFYLCASSMIGRPQHFGDGTRLSIL.